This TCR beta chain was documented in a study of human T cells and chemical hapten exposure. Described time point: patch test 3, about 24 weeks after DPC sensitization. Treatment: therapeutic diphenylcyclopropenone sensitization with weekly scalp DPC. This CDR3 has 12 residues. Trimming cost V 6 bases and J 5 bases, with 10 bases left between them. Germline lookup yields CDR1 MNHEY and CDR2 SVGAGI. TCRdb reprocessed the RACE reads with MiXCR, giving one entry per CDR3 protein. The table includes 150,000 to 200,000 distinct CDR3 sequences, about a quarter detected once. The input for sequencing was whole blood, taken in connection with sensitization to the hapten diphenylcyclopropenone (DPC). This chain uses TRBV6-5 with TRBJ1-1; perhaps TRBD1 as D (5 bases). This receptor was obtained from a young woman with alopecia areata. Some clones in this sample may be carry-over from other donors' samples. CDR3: CASRDSGTEAFF. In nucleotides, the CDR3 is TGTGCCAGCAGGGATTCAGGGACTGAAGCTTTCTTT.